These 15 T cell receptor beta chains came from one sample sequenced in a study of T cells in women clearing cervical HPV infection. Generated by immunoSEQ multiplex PCR, the TCRdb table keeps only in-frame clones and is missing some. Its table records about 39,000 clones. The specimen was blood buffy coat. These receptors originate from a woman between 18 and 70 years old with a cervical HPV16 infection that either progressed to CIN3+ or cleared (not recorded which).

Notes on this clone: The read gets to within 3 residues of the CDR3 end, and the germline J gene fills in the rest. This rearrangement joins TRBV5-4 to TRBJ1-1; no clear D gene. Germline-derived CDR1 and CDR2 are SGHNT and YYREEE (reference sequence). The CDR3 loop spans 14 amino acids. Trimming cost V 0 bases and J 1 base, with 7 bases left between them. The CDR3 sequence: CASSLGAGNTEAFF. The part of the CDR3 DNA that was read is TGTGCCAGCAGCTTGGGGGCAGGGAACACTGAA.

On this clone: The read finishes 3 residues shy of the CDR3 end, and the germline J gene is used to complete it. The chain couples TRBV20-1 to TRBJ2-5; D unclear. Germline CDR1 DFQATT, CDR2 SNEGSKA (reference sequence). The CDR3 consists of 15 residues. CDR3 DNA, as far as it was read: TGCAGTGTCACAAAGCCCCTTTTCAGCACAGATACC. Translating it yields CSVTKPLFSTDT. From start to end, the CDR3 is CSVTKPLFSTDTQYF.

With regard to this clone: The DNA ends 3 residues before the CDR3 does, and the rest of the CDR3 is filled in from the germline J gene. This rearrangement joins TRBV5-6 to TRBJ2-3, with 7 nucleotides matching TRBD2. V shed 0 bases and J 0 bases; nucleotides not matched to a gene: 1. The CDR3 is made up of 15 amino acids. CDR1 SGHDT and CDR2 YYEEEE come from the germline V gene. The covered CDR3 bases are TGTGCCAGCAGCTTGGCTAGCGGCAGCACAGATACG. The encoded protein is CASSLASGSTDT. The whole CDR3 sequence is CASSLASGSTDTQYF.

With respect to this clone: The CDR3 goes on 3 residues after the read ends, and that part is filled in from the germline J gene. The chain recombines TRBV30 with TRBJ2-3; 7 bases are a match to TRBD2. The CDR3 is 15 amino acids. Trimming removed 0 bases from V and 6 bases from J; junction bases left unmatched: 9. The germline V gene has CDR1 GTSNPN and CDR2 SVGIG (reference sequence). The CDR3 is CAWSVRLAVKDTQYF. CDR3 DNA (partial): TGTGCCTGGAGTGTACGGCTAGCGGTCAAGGATACG.

A remark on this clone: The read ends 3 residues early relative to the CDR3; the germline J gene fills the gap. V gene TRBV18 combines with J gene TRBJ2-7, with a tentative D call TRBD1 (7 bases). V lost 5 bases and J 1 base, leaving 21 bases between the germline ends. Germline values: CDR1 KGHSH, CDR2 LQKENI. This CDR3 has 17 amino acids. CDR3 region: CASSAGSGTGESYEQYF. CDR3 bases read: TGTGCCAGCTCAGCGGGATCTGGTACAGGGGAATCCTACGAG.

As concerns this clone: The read ends 3 residues early relative to the CDR3; the germline J gene fills the gap. J is TRBJ2-1 and V is TRBV6-2 or TRBV6-3; the match to TRBD1 covers 11 bases. Unmatched junction bases numbered 8, after V lost 6 bases and J lost 7 bases. CDR3 length: 15 residues. Looked up from germline, CDR1 is MNHEY and CDR2 is SVGEGT. The sequenced CDR3 bases are TGTGCCAGCAGACCGGGGGGACAGGGGGTGAATGAG. Translated, it gives CASRPGGQGVNE. The entire CDR3 protein is CASRPGGQGVNEQFF.

Note on this clone: Sequencing ends 3 residues short of the CDR3 end; the germline J gene provides the rest. The J gene is TRBJ2-1, the V gene TRBV20-1, with 7 bases identical to TRBD2. CDR1 and CDR2 from the germline V gene are DFQATT and SNEGSKA (reference sequence). This CDR3 is 15 amino acids long. With 2 bases clipped from V and 7 bases from J, the junction kept 11 bases outside the gene matches. The CDR3 here is CSARMPASGGNEQFF. The part of the CDR3 DNA that was read is TGCAGTGCTAGAATGCCGGCTAGCGGAGGGAATGAG.

A note on this clone: Read data end 3 residues before the CDR3 end; the end is taken from the germline J gene. The chain has TRBV19 and TRBJ2-7, with D perhaps matching TRBD1 (6 bases). V dropped 4 bases and J dropped 2 bases, with 12 bases sitting between them. The CDR3 runs to 14 residues. Germline CDR1 reads LNHDA; CDR2 reads SQIVND (reference sequence). CDR3 bases read: TGTGCCAGTAGTACCCCAGGGGACCCCTACGAG. Its protein product is CASSTPGDPYE. The full CDR3 protein reads CASSTPGDPYEQYF.

Regarding this clone: Coverage ceases 3 residues before the CDR3 finishes, and the germline J gene fills in the end. The chain links TRBV5-1 to TRBJ1-5; D perhaps matches TRBD1 (5 bases). Germline V gene lookup returns CDR1 SGHRS and CDR2 YFSETQ. Between the trimmed V and J ends, which lost 0 bases and 7 bases, there was a span of 11 bases. The CDR3 covers 14 residues. CDR3 bases read: TGCGCCAGCAGCTTGGGTCAGGGCGGACAGCCC. Protein sequence: CASSLGQGGQP. In full, the CDR3 is CASSLGQGGQPQHF.

A note on this clone: The read is 3 residues too short to cover the CDR3 end, so that end is filled in from the germline J gene. The V gene is TRBV19, the J gene TRBJ2-1; 7 bases fit TRBD2. CDR1 is LNHDA, CDR2 SQIVND, per germline (reference sequence). Trimming cost V 5 bases and J 5 bases; bases outside gene matches: 18. The CDR3 has 18 residues. The CDR3 region is CASSAEGLAVLGNNEQFF. The covered CDR3 bases are TGTGCCAGTAGTGCAGAGGGTCTAGCGGTCCTAGGGAACAATGAG.

Concerning this clone: The read ends 3 residues early relative to the CDR3; the germline J gene fills the gap. This chain uses TRBV6-2 or TRBV6-3 with TRBJ1-5; a weak D match, TRBD1 (5 bases). Germline V CDR1 and CDR2: MNHEY, SVGEGT. The CDR3 extends over 14 amino acids. Trimming took off 5 bases at V and 5 bases at J, with 13 bases between the two ends. CDR3 DNA (partial): TGTGCCAGCAGTCCGACTGACAGTTATCAGCCC. Protein sequence: CASSPTDSYQP. The full CDR3 sequence reads CASSPTDSYQPQHF.

Regarding this clone: The sequenced fragment ends 3 residues before the CDR3 boundary, so the rest is inferred from the germline J gene. The chain carries TRBV20-1 and TRBJ2-5; D is uncertain. CDR1 and CDR2 from the germline V gene are DFQATT and SNEGSKA (reference sequence). The CDR3 spans 12 residues. Trimming took 3 bases from V and 1 from J, leaving 6 bases between them. Partial CDR3 DNA: TGCAGTGCTAGGCACAGCCAAGAGACC. Translation: CSARHSQET. The CDR3 as a whole reads CSARHSQETQYF.

Note on this clone: The sequence runs out 3 residues before the end of the CDR3; the remainder is reconstructed from the germline J gene. This chain links TRBV7-2 with TRBJ2-7, with 10 bases identical to TRBD1. V dropped 5 bases and J dropped 4; count of bases not matched to a gene: 8. The CDR3 is 15 amino acids. The germline gives CDR1 SGHTA, CDR2 FQGNSA. The DNA read from the CDR3 is TGTGCCAGCAGCGCCGGACAGGGGGATCTGTACGAG. Its protein product is CASSAGQGDLYE. Given in full, the CDR3 is CASSAGQGDLYEQYF.

With respect to this clone: Read data end 3 residues before the CDR3 end; the end is taken from the germline J gene. V is TRBV5-1 and J is TRBJ1-6, with 10 bases lining up with TRBD1. Germline V gives CDR1 SGHRS, CDR2 YFSETQ. The CDR3 covers 16 residues. J lost 7 bases, V lost 4 bases, and 8 bases had no gene match. The CDR3 loop is CASSPPSDRGNSPLHF. The CDR3 bases that were read are TGCGCCAGCAGCCCACCCTCGGACAGGGGGAATTCACCC.

The CDR3 is CASSAAGKGNQPQHF. The CDR3 DNA, read in part, is TGTGCCAGCAGTGCCGCAGGGAAAGGCAATCAGCCC. V gene TRBV6-1 combines with J gene TRBJ1-5; D is possibly TRBD1 (5 bases). The read ends 3 residues before the CDR3 terminus; that terminus is restored from the germline J gene. The length of the CDR3 is 15 residues. The V gene lost 4 bases and the J gene lost 2 bases, with 12 bases spanning the gap. Germline values: CDR1 MNHNS, CDR2 SASEGT.